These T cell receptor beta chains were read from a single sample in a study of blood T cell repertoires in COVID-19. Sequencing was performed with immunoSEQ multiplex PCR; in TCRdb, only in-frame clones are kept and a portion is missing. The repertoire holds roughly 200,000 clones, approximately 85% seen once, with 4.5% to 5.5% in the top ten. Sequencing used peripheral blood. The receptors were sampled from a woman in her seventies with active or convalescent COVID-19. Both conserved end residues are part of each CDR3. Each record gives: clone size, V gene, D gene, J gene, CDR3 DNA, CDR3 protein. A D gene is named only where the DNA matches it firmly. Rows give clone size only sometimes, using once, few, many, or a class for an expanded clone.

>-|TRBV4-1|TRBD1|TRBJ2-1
TGCGCCAGCAGCCAAGACCCCGCCGGGACAGACTACAATGAGCAGTTCTTC
CASSQDPAGTDYNEQFF
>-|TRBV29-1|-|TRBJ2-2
TGCAGTGCTCACTATAACACCGGGGAGCTGTTTTTT
CSAHYNTGELFF
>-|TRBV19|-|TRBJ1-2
TGTGCCAGTAGTATAGAACGGGATGGCTACACCTTC
CASSIERDGYTF
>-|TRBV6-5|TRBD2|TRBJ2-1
TGTGCCAGCAGTTACGGGGGGGGTCGTTACAATGAGCAGTTCTTC
CASSYGGGRYNEQFF
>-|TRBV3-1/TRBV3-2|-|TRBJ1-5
TGTGCCAGCAGCCCCCCCTATAGCAATCAGCCCCAGCATTTT
CASSPPYSNQPQHF
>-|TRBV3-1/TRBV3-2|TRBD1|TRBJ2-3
TGTGCCAGCAGCCGACAGGGGTCAACAGATACGCAGTATTTT
CASSRQGSTDTQYF
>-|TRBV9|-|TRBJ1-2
TGTGCCAGCAGCGTAGCGGACACGGCCAACTATGGCTACACCTTC
CASSVADTANYGYTF
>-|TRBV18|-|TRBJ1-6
TGTGCCAGCGAGAGACAGATAACTCGGAGCTCCTATAATTCACCCCTCCACTTT
CASERQITRSSYNSPLHF
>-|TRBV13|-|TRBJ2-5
TGTGCCAGCAGCTCCGACAGCCAAGAGACCCAGTACTTC
CASSSDSQETQYF
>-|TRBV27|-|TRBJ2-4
TGTGCCAGCGCCTTAGGGGTAGCCAAAAACATTCAGTACTTC
CASALGVAKNIQYF
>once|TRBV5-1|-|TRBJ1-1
TGCGCCACAGTCCGGGGCGGGATAGACACTGAAGCTTTCTTT
CATVRGGIDTEAFF
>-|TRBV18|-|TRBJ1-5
TGTGCCAGCTCCGTGACAGATGACAGGCCGTCCCAGCATTTT
CASSVTDDRPSQHF
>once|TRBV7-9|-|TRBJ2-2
TGTGCCAGCAGCCCGGGGACTTACACCGGGGAGCTGTTTTTT
CASSPGTYTGELFF
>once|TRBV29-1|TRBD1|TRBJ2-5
TGCAGCGTTGAAACTAGGACAGGGGGAGAGACCCAGTACTTC
CSVETRTGGETQYF
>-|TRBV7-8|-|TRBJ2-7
TGTGCCAGCAGCTTAGATCAGGGATCCTACGAGCAGTACTTC
CASSLDQGSYEQYF
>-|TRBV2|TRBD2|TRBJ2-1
TGTGCCAGCAGTGATAGGATAGCGGGGTTTAATGAGCAGTTCTTC
CASSDRIAGFNEQFF
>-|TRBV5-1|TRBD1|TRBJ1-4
TGCGCCAGCAGACTTATAGGGGGCAGTGAAAAACTGTTTTTT
CASRLIGGSEKLFF
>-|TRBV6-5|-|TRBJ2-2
TGTGCCAGCAGTTACTCATCCGGGGACACCGGGGAGCTGTTTTTT
CASSYSSGDTGELFF
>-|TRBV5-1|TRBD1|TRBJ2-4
TGCGCCAGCAGCTTGGCCCCCGGACAGGGGAACTTTGCGGGGGCCAAAAACATTCAGTACTTC
CASSLAPGQGNFAGAKNIQYF
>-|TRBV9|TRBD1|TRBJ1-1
TGTGCCAGCAGCTCCGGACAGGGTAAAGGGTTAACCACTGAAGCTTTCTTT
CASSSGQGKGLTTEAFF
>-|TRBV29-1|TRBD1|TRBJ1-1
TGCAGCGTTCCCAGGGACAGGGTTGGTGTCACTGAAGCTTTCTTT
CSVPRDRVGVTEAFF
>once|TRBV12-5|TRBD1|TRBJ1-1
TGTGCTAGTGGTTTGCCAACAGGACAGGGGATCACTGAAGCTTTCTTT
CASGLPTGQGITEAFF
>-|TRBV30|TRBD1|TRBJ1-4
TGTGCCTGGAGTGTACGGGCAGGGGGGATGGGAGTGAAACTGTTTTTT
CAWSVRAGGMGVKLFF
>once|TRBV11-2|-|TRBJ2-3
TGTGCCAGCAGCCTAAGATCCGGGAACGTCGGTACGCAGTATTTT
CASSLRSGNVGTQYF
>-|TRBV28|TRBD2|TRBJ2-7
TGTGCCAGCCGGAGCGGGAGCGAAGGCTACGAGCAGTACTTC
CASRSGSEGYEQYF
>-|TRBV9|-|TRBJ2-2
TGTGCCAGCAGCGTAGGCAGGGGCACCGGGGAGCTGTTTTTT
CASSVGRGTGELFF
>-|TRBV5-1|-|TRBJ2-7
TGCGCCAGCAGCTTGTTCGAGGGTCCCTACGAGCAGTACTTC
CASSLFEGPYEQYF